This entry concerns a single TCR beta chain. The data belong to a study of control samples from healthy donors and cancer patients. The V gene lost 5 bases and the J gene lost 4 bases, with 3 bases spanning the gap. Looked up from germline, CDR1 is MNHEY and CDR2 is SMNVEV (reference sequence). This CDR3 region has 11 residues. TCRdb keeps only in-frame clones here, not all; method: immunoSEQ multiplex PCR. This repertoire shows 60,000 to 95,000 clones, 89% found once; its top ten account for roughly a tenth. The sequenced sample consisted of PBMCs. V and J are TRBV27 and TRBJ2-1; D is uncertain. This sequence was found in a woman in her forties or fifties with colorectal cancer. CDR3 coding DNA: TGTGCCAGCAGTATGTACAATGAGCAGTTCTTC. This codes for CASSMYNEQFF.